What follows is one T cell receptor (beta chain) and its context. The sample belongs to a study of T cell changes during pregnancy in multiple sclerosis. The germline CDR1 and CDR2 sequences are MNHNS and SASEGT. The junction had 3 bases not matched to a gene; V was cut back by 1 base and J by 7 bases. This CDR3 has 15 amino acids. Sequencing was performed with immunoSEQ multiplex PCR; in TCRdb, only in-frame clones are kept and a portion is missing. The table shows about 59,000 clones, with approximately 90% occurring only once. The receptor's source is a female donor with multiple sclerosis, enrolled in a pregnancy study. This chain connects TRBV6-1 to TRBJ1-6; 8 bases fit TRBD1. The specimen was peripheral blood, collected in the second trimester of pregnancy. CDR3 protein: CASSEDTGGNSPLHF. The CDR3 bases are TGTGCCAGCAGTGAAGATACAGGGGGAAATTCACCCCTCCACTTT.